This T cell receptor (beta chain) is drawn from a study of T-cell memory formation after mild COVID-19. The wider study: Each donor largely had its own TCR clusters. Study results and caveats: That cross-reactive memory joined was suggested by some responding clones appearing in pre-infection memory. CD4/CD8 balance characterized clones contracting day 15 to 85, and CD4+ skew characterized later expanders.

With 8 bases removed from V and 1 base from J, the gap between germline ends came to 8 bases. The CDR3 consists of 13 residues. Germline V gene sequence: CDR1 MNHEY, CDR2 SVGAGI. For this clonotype: Its specificity is unknown.

Libraries for TCRalpha and TCRbeta carried sample barcodes and unique molecular identifiers via 5'RACE. A single record per CDR3 protein comes from TCRdb applying MiXCR to the 5' RACE reads. The profile shows a few hundred thousand distinct CDR3 sequences, approximately 16% of them singletons. Sequencing was performed on PBMCs or a T cell subset sorted from them (not recorded which). This chain links TRBV6-5 with TRBJ2-2; possibly TRBD1 or TRBD2 for D (6 bases each). The TCR sequence derives from a man aged 18 to 29 who had mild COVID-19 (a few samples of this study predate the infection). Cell type and time point are not known. The CDR3 bases are TGTGCCAGCGGGGGGCAGAACACCGGGGAGCTGTTTTTT. Encoded protein: CASGGQNTGELFF.